Below are 25 T cell receptor beta chains sequenced from a single sample in a study of cytomegalovirus exposure and HLA in healthy donors. A multiplex PCR was run with 60 Vbeta primers and 13 Jbeta primers. This table comes from immunoSEQ multiplex PCR, and its TCRdb copy is limited to in-frame clones, with some not included. The sample records a few hundred thousand clones, about 75% being singletons. The specimen was PBMCs. These receptors were collected from a man in his late teens or twenties in good health and CMV-seronegative.

The chain is built from TRBV5-5 and TRBJ2-7; 13 bases fit TRBD2. This CDR3 is 16 amino acids long. Germline-derived CDR1 and CDR2 are SGHKS and YYEKEE (reference sequence). Trimming cost V 0 bases and J 7 bases; bases outside gene matches: 7. The CDR3 DNA sequence: TGTGCCAGCAGCTTGGTCGGACTAGCGGGAGATCGGGAGCAGTACTTC. Protein sequence: CASSLVGLAGDREQYF.

The chain couples TRBV7-3 to TRBJ2-6, with D possibly TRBD1 on 5 matching bases. The CDR3 length is 16 residues. With 1 base removed from V and 2 bases from J, the gap between germline ends came to 9 bases. Germline values: CDR1 SGHTA, CDR2 FQGTGA. The CDR3 DNA sequence: TGTGCCAGCAGCTTAATTTCAGGGACTGGGGCCAACGTCCTGACTTTC. Protein product: CASSLISGTGANVLTF.

J is TRBJ2-7 and V is TRBV19, with 7 bases matching TRBD1. V lost 6 bases to trimming and J lost 1 base; unmatched junction nucleotides: 3. Germline lookup yields CDR1 LNHDA and CDR2 SQIVND (reference sequence). The CDR3 runs 13 residues. The CDR3 sequence is CASRSGQSYEQYF. The DNA of the CDR3 is TGTGCCAGTAGATCGGGACAGTCCTACGAGCAGTACTTC.

The chain carries TRBV30 and TRBJ2-2; D is perhaps TRBD1 (5 bases). This CDR3 has 14 amino acids. Trimming pared 3 bases from V and 3 bases from J, leaving 11 bases between. Germline values: CDR1 GTSNPN, CDR2 SVGIG (reference sequence). The CDR3 reads CAWSQGRDTGELFF. CDR3 in DNA: TGTGCCTGGAGCCAGGGCAGGGACACCGGGGAGCTGTTTTTT.

This clone was counted once. The chain carries TRBV11-2 and TRBJ1-1; 9 bases are a match to TRBD1. The CDR3 runs to 15 residues. Germline CDR1 is SGHAT and CDR2 is FQNNGV. Trimming at V came to 4 bases and at J to 4 bases, leaving 7 bases not matched to a gene. The CDR3 DNA sequence: TGTGCCAGCAGCTCCACCTCGGGACAGGGCACTGAAGCTTTCTTT. This codes for CASSSTSGQGTEAFF. The complete variable domain, with remaining parts taken from reference TRBV11-2 and TRBJ1-1, reads EAGVAQSPRYKIIEKRQSVAFWCNPISGHATLYWYQQILGQGPKLLIQFQNNGVVDDSQLPKDRFSAERLKGVDSTLKIQPAKLEDSAVYLCASSSTSGQGTEAFFGQGTRLTVV.

The gene calls are TRBV5-4 and TRBJ1-4, with D maybe TRBD1 (6 bases). The germline V and J ends were trimmed by 4 bases and 0 bases, with 13 bases remaining between them. Germline CDR1 reads SGHNT; CDR2 reads YYREEE (reference sequence). The CDR3 is 16 amino acids. The CDR3 DNA reads TGTGCCAGCAGCGTCAAATCAGGGGCAACTAATGAAAAACTGTTTTTT. Its translation: CASSVKSGATNEKLFF.

The chain is built from TRBV30 and TRBJ1-2; 10 bases line up with TRBD1. This CDR3 contains 15 residues. Germline CDR1 GTSNPN, CDR2 SVGIG (reference sequence). The ends lost 3 bases at V and 1 base at J; junction bases unmatched: 5. CDR3 loop: CAWSYWTGGNYGYTF. The CDR3 DNA sequence: TGTGCCTGGAGCTATTGGACAGGGGGTAACTATGGCTACACCTTC.

V is TRBV6-5 and J is TRBJ2-1, with TRBD2 matching over 7 bases. In germline, CDR1 is MNHEY, CDR2 SVGAGI. The CDR3 totals 15 residues. V lost 6 bases to trimming and J lost 0 bases; unmatched junction nucleotides: 5. The CDR3 is CASSPSGSSYNEQFF. The CDR3 DNA follows: TGTGCCAGCAGCCCTAGCGGTAGCTCCTACAATGAGCAGTTCTTC.

V gene TRBV11-3 combines with J gene TRBJ1-1; D uncertain. The CDR3 spans 13 residues. The germline gives CDR1 SGHNT, CDR2 YENEEA. The V end lost 5 bases, the J end lost 8 bases, and 15 bases lay between the germline ends. This chain's CDR3 is CASSGRVAVEAFF. The CDR3 nucleotides read TGTGCCAGCAGCGGGAGGGTAGCCGTCGAAGCTTTCTTT. Full variable domain (rest looked up from reference TRBV11-3 and TRBJ1-1): EAGVVQSPRYKIIEKKQPVAFWCNPISGHNTLYWYLQNLGQGPELLIRYENEEAVDDSQLPKDRFSAERLKGVDSTLKIQPAELGDSAVYLCASSGRVAVEAFFGQGTRLTVV.

This clone was seen a single time. V and J are TRBV6-4 and TRBJ2-3; D unclear. With 8 bases removed from V and 0 bases from J, the gap between germline ends came to 9 bases. This CDR3 spans 13 amino acids. Per germline, CDR1 MRHNA and CDR2 SNTAGT. CDR3 sequence: CASSVSSTDTQYF. The CDR3 bases are TGTGCCAGCTCAGTATCTAGCACAGATACGCAGTATTTT.

The chain carries TRBV27 and TRBJ2-3; the D gene is possibly TRBD2 (5 bases). Trimming removed 6 bases from V and 1 base from J, with 29 bases in between. Germline V gene sequence: CDR1 MNHEY, CDR2 SMNVEV (reference sequence). The CDR3 extends over 20 amino acids. The DNA of the CDR3 is TGTGCCAGCAGCTTCTCCCCGGACTGTAGGGAACACCAACGCACAGATACGCAGTATTTT. Amino acid sequence: CASSFSPDCREHQRTDTQYF.

This chain links TRBV2 with TRBJ2-1; TRBD1 is a possible D gene (5 bases). Looked up from germline, CDR1 is SNHLY and CDR2 is FYNNEI. Trimming cost V 7 bases and J 8 bases, with 9 bases left between them. This CDR3 contains 11 residues. The CDR3 DNA reads as TGTGCCAGCACGGACATCGATGAGCAGTTCTTC. This encodes CASTDIDEQFF. Full variable domain (remainder filled in from reference TRBV2 and TRBJ2-1): EPEVTQTPSHQVTQMGQEVILRCVPISNHLYFYWYRQILGQKVEFLVSFYNNEISEKSEIFDDQFSVERPDGSNFTLKIRSTKLEDSAMYFCASTDIDEQFFGPGTRLTVL.

Regarding this clone: A read error may account for a junction end that differs from germline. The V call is TRBV7-7, the J call TRBJ2-3, with unresolved D. From germline, CDR1 is SSHAT and CDR2 FNYEAQ (reference sequence). This CDR3 is 14 amino acids long. CDR3 residues: CASSPTTYTDTQYF. The DNA of the CDR3 is TGTGCTAGCAGCCCTACTACTTACACAGATACGCAGTATTTT.

The rearrangement links TRBV4-2 to TRBJ1-1; 7 nucleotides align to TRBD1. After removal of 5 bases from V and 5 bases from J, the junction contained 11 bases not matched to a gene. The CDR3 is made up of 15 amino acids. Germline V gene sequence: CDR1 LGHNA, CDR2 YNFKEQ. The CDR3, as DNA: TGTGCCAGCAGCGTTTACAGGGGAAGTTGGACTGAAGCTTTCTTT. Its translation is CASSVYRGSWTEAFF.

V is TRBV11-2 and J is TRBJ2-7; maybe TRBD1 (5 bases). CDR1 is SGHAT, CDR2 FQNNGV, per germline. This CDR3 is 14 amino acids long. Deletions cut 1 base from V and 2 bases from J, with 9 bases between. CDR3 sequence: CASSLVQGPYEQYF. CDR3 in DNA: TGTGCCAGCAGCTTAGTGCAGGGTCCCTACGAGCAGTACTTC. The full variable domain, with the rest looked up from reference TRBV11-2 and TRBJ2-7, is EAGVAQSPRYKIIEKRQSVAFWCNPISGHATLYWYQQILGQGPKLLIQFQNNGVVDDSQLPKDRFSAERLKGVDSTLKIQPAKLEDSAVYLCASSLVQGPYEQYFGPGTRLTVT.

The gene calls are TRBV28 and TRBJ2-1; D uncertain. This CDR3 is built from 17 residues. V shed 6 bases and J shed 2 bases, with 20 bases lying between them. Germline lookup yields CDR1 MDHEN and CDR2 SYDVKM. DNA of the CDR3: TGTGCCAGCAGAGATGCCGCTCCTGCCCAGGCCTACAATGAGCAGTTCTTC. This codes for CASRDAAPAQAYNEQFF.

The CDR3 is CASSLAAGTYEQYF. CDR3 DNA sequence: TGTGCCAGCAGCTTAGCGGCAGGGACCTACGAGCAGTACTTC. The V and J genes are TRBV11-2 and TRBJ2-7, with D tentatively TRBD1 (5 bases). The CDR3 is 14 residues long. V was shortened by 1 base and J by 2 bases, with 9 bases between the two germline ends. Germline CDR1 reads SGHAT; CDR2 reads FQNNGV.

The chain joins TRBV6-5 to TRBJ2-5, with TRBD1 matching over 7 bases. Germline CDR1 reads MNHEY; CDR2 reads SVGAGI. The CDR3 length is 15 residues. The V gene end was trimmed by 5 bases and the J gene end by 5 bases; junction bases not matched to a gene: 11. The CDR3 region is CASSRQQGFRETQYF. The CDR3 DNA follows: TGTGCCAGCAGTAGACAACAGGGGTTTCGCGAGACCCAGTACTTC.

The rearrangement links TRBV11-3 to TRBJ1-1; no reliable D call. The CDR3 sequence is 14 residues long. The germline V gene encodes CDR1 SGHNT and CDR2 YENEEA. V shed 0 bases and J shed 1 base, with 6 bases lying between them. CDR3 sequence reads: CASSLDFPNTEAFF. The DNA for the CDR3 is TGTGCCAGCAGCTTAGACTTTCCGAACACTGAAGCTTTCTTT.

This chain connects TRBV6-5 to TRBJ1-2; TRBD1 is a possible D gene (5 bases). Germline V gives CDR1 MNHEY, CDR2 SVGAGI. V was pared by 0 bases and J by 8 bases, with 10 bases between. CDR3 length: 13 residues. CDR3 in DNA: TGTGCCAGCAGTTACTCAAGGGGCGGCGGCTACACCTTC. It encodes CASSYSRGGGYTF.

This clone has a handful of counts. The V gene is TRBV7-9, the J gene TRBJ1-1, with 9 bases identical to TRBD1. After removal of 5 bases from V and 7 bases from J, the junction contained 8 bases not matched to a gene. The CDR3 totals 14 residues. Germline V CDR1 and CDR2: SEHNR, FQNEAQ (reference sequence). CDR3 DNA: TGTGCCAGCAGCCCGACACAGGGGGCCGGTGAAGCTTTCTTT. Translating it yields CASSPTQGAGEAFF.

CDR3 residues: CAISAMGQAVLNRNEQFF. The CDR3 DNA reads TGTGCCATCAGTGCAATGGGACAGGCTGTCCTGAACCGAAATGAGCAGTTCTTC. This chain connects TRBV10-3 to TRBJ2-1; 8 bases match TRBD1. Germline V lookup: CDR1 ENHRY, CDR2 SYGVKD. J gave up 7 bases and V 4 bases, and 18 bases lay outside the gene matches. CDR3 length equals 18 residues.

The V gene is TRBV30, the J gene TRBJ1-6; D is unclear. The V gene's germline CDR1 is GTSNPN and CDR2 SVGIG (reference sequence). With 4 bases removed from V and 0 bases from J, the gap between germline ends came to 7 bases. The CDR3 has 14 amino acids. The CDR3 spells CAWTTSSYNSPLHF. The CDR3 DNA is TGTGCCTGGACCACGAGCTCCTATAATTCACCCCTCCACTTT.

The CDR3 loop reads CASSGDRGSGANVLTF. The CDR3 nucleotides are TGCGCCAGCAGCGGGGACAGGGGCTCTGGGGCCAACGTCCTGACTTTC. V usage is TRBV5-1 and J usage is TRBJ2-6; TRBD1 matches at 10 bases. The CDR3 runs to 16 residues. V gave up 4 bases and J gave up 0 bases; unmatched junction bases: 1. Germline-derived CDR1 and CDR2 are SGHRS and YFSETQ.

CDR3 protein: CASSLALAGVRETQYF. In nucleotides, the CDR3 is TGTGCCAGCAGCTTAGCCCTAGCGGGGGTGCGGGAGACCCAGTACTTC. The chain is built from TRBV7-8 and TRBJ2-5; 10 bases line up with TRBD2. The CDR3 contains 16 residues. CDR1 and CDR2 (germline): SGHVS, FQNEAQ. The junction had 6 bases not matched to a gene; V was cut back by 0 bases and J by 5 bases.